This T cell receptor (beta chain) derives from a study of blood T cells in healthy people across ages. Study results and caveats: Diversity figures based on one million T cells were deemed too low.

Germline assignment: CDR1 SQVTM and CDR2 ANQGSEA. V lost 5 bases to trimming and J lost 13 bases, with 15 bases between them. The CDR3 runs 11 residues. Of note for this clonotype: Its specificity is unknown.

The second PCR ran roughly 6 to 12 cycles with a sample-barcoded 5' primer and J-beta primers. From the 5' RACE reads, TCRdb called clonotypes with MiXCR, one entry per CDR3 protein. There are about 680,000 distinct CDR3 sequences in the sample; around half occur only once, and 30% to 40% lies in the top ten. This clonotype originated in a woman aged 55-70 years in good health. What was sequenced was blood. V is TRBV29-1 and J is TRBJ2-4; D not resolved. CDR3 protein: CSVSSKNEQYF. The CDR3 coding sequence is TGCAGCGTTTCTAGTAAGAATGAGCAGTACTTC.